These T cell receptor beta chains were read from a single sample in a study of blood T cell repertoires in COVID-19. Repertoires were generated with immunoSEQ multiplex PCR, while TCRdb's copy carries only in-frame clones and drops some. The repertoire holds roughly 200,000 clones, roughly 80% seen once, with roughly 13% in the top ten. The sample taken for sequencing was peripheral blood. Receptors originate from a man in his forties or fifties who had recovered from COVID-19. Each CDR3 is given with its conserved first and last residue. A D gene is named only where the DNA matches it firmly. Clone size, where shown, is once, few, many, or a class for clones that have expanded.

14,TRBV2,.,.,TRBJ2-6,CASSEEDRFFVLTF,TGTGCCAGCAGTGAAGAGGACAGATTTTTCGTCCTGACTTTC
20,TRBV4-1,TRBD2,once,TRBJ2-1,CASSQIPGLAGIDKGNEQFF,TGCGCCAGCAGCCAGATTCCGGGACTAGCGGGCATTGATAAGGGCAATGAGCAGTTCTTC
16,TRBV27,TRBD1,.,TRBJ1-5,CASSPLTGDFGQPQHF,TGTGCCAGCAGTCCCTTGACAGGGGATTTCGGTCAGCCCCAGCATTTT
19,TRBV28,TRBD1,.,TRBJ2-4,CASSSYRDRGPLAKNIQYF,TGTGCCAGCAGTTCGTACCGGGACAGGGGTCCCCTAGCCAAAAACATTCAGTACTTC
15,TRBV7-8,.,.,TRBJ1-1,CASRPMGALDAEAFF,TGTGCCAGCAGGCCTATGGGGGCACTCGACGCTGAAGCTTTCTTT
14,TRBV7-2,.,.,TRBJ2-7,CASSSRTELYEQYF,TGTGCCAGCAGCTCCCGGACAGAACTCTACGAGCAGTACTTC
14,TRBV7-3,.,.,TRBJ1-1,CASSLRGLDTEAFF,TGTGCCAGCAGCCTGCGGGGATTGGACACTGAAGCTTTCTTT
14,TRBV15,.,.,TRBJ1-6,CATSSGTGNSPLHF,TGTGCCACCAGCTCGGGAACGGGCAATTCACCCCTCCACTTT
15,TRBV2,TRBD1,many,TRBJ1-5,CASSQTGAAFQPQHF,TGTGCCAGCAGCCAGACAGGGGCGGCGTTTCAGCCCCAGCATTTT
16,TRBV5-1,TRBD2,.,TRBJ2-3,CASSRGLAGGTDTQYF,TGCGCCAGCAGCCGGGGGCTAGCGGGAGGTACAGATACGCAGTATTTT
13,TRBV5-1,.,few,TRBJ2-7,CASSFQGLDEQYF,TGCGCCAGCAGTTTTCAGGGGCTAGACGAGCAGTACTTC
17,TRBV24-1,TRBD2,.,TRBJ2-1,CATSQESGRGTYNEQFF,TGTGCCACCAGCCAAGAAAGCGGGAGGGGGACCTACAATGAGCAGTTCTTC
14,TRBV15,TRBD2,.,TRBJ2-5,CATSMGGSSETQYF,TGTGCCACCAGCATGGGGGGGAGTTCAGAGACCCAGTACTTC
14,TRBV5-1,.,.,TRBJ1-1,CASSSRSGESEAFF,TGCGCCAGCAGCTCGCGGAGTGGGGAGAGTGAAGCTTTCTTT
13,TRBV19,TRBD1,.,TRBJ2-7,CASHDRGGYEQYF,TGTGCCAGTCACGACAGGGGGGGATACGAGCAGTACTTC
13,TRBV19,.,.,TRBJ2-1,CASSIDGQGTQFF,TGTGCCAGTAGTATAGATGGGCAGGGGACGCAGTTCTTC
15,TRBV7-2,TRBD1,once,TRBJ1-5,CASSSDREGSQPQHF,TGTGCCAGCAGCTCCGACAGGGAAGGTAGTCAGCCCCAGCATTTT
12,TRBV30,.,few,TRBJ2-1,CAWSVDGDLQFF,TGTGCCTGGAGTGTAGATGGGGACTTGCAGTTCTTC
14,TRBV24-1,.,many,TRBJ1-1,CATSISQVNTEAFF,TGTGCCACCAGTATTAGTCAGGTGAACACTGAAGCTTTCTTT
14,TRBV2,.,.,TRBJ1-3,CASSLVRTGNTIYF,TGTGCCAGCAGTCTAGTGAGAACTGGAAACACCATATATTTT
16,TRBV2,TRBD2,.,TRBJ2-1,CASSWGGPAFYNEQFF,TGTGCCAGCAGTTGGGGGGGACCCGCCTTCTACAATGAGCAGTTCTTC
18,TRBV7-9,TRBD2,few,TRBJ2-1,CASSGPGLAGGLWDEQFF,TGTGCCAGCAGCGGACCGGGACTAGCGGGAGGCCTATGGGATGAGCAGTTCTTC
12,TRBV9,.,.,TRBJ2-1,CASSARDSEQFF,TGTGCCAGCAGCGCCCGGGATAGTGAGCAGTTCTTC
17,TRBV7-9,TRBD1,once,TRBJ1-1,CASSIGQGARLDTEAFF,TGTGCCAGCAGCATCGGACAGGGGGCGCGATTGGACACTGAAGCTTTCTTT
15,TRBV9,TRBD2,.,TRBJ2-1,CASSVSQRAGDEQFF,TGTGCCAGCAGCGTAAGCCAGCGGGCGGGGGATGAGCAGTTCTTC
15,TRBV2,.,.,TRBJ2-3,CASKGGIVVTDTQYF,TGTGCCAGCAAGGGGGGGATAGTTGTCACAGATACGCAGTATTTT
16,TRBV11-2,.,few,TRBJ2-1,CASSLYYESSYNEQFF,TGTGCCAGCAGCTTATACTACGAGAGCTCCTACAATGAGCAGTTCTTC
12,TRBV3-1/TRBV3-2,.,.,TRBJ1-1,CASSLIGTEAFF,TGTGCCAGCAGCCTCATTGGGACAGAAGCTTTCTTT
16,TRBV6-2/TRBV6-3,.,medium-sized,TRBJ2-3,CASSFVGRWSTDTQYF,TGTGCCAGCAGTTTTGTGGGGAGGTGGAGCACAGATACGCAGTATTTT
16,TRBV15,TRBD1,few,TRBJ1-5,CATSSSGQDRYQPQHF,TGTGCCACCAGCAGTTCGGGACAGGACCGATATCAGCCCCAGCATTTT
12,TRBV5-1,.,.,TRBJ1-2,CASSHNTPYYTF,TGCGCCAGCAGCCATAATACACCATACTACACCTTC
14,TRBV27,.,.,TRBJ2-5,CASSFDRAGETQYF,TGTGCCAGCAGTTTCGACAGGGCGGGGGAGACCCAGTACTTC
16,TRBV4-1,.,.,TRBJ2-2,CASSQVRLEGPGELFF,TGCGCCAGCAGCCAAGTACGCTTAGAGGGCCCCGGGGAGCTGTTTTTT
16,TRBV6-5,TRBD1,.,TRBJ2-5,CASSYSGQGALETQYF,TGTGCCAGCAGTTATTCGGGACAGGGGGCCCTGGAGACCCAGTACTTC
14,TRBV7-9,.,few,TRBJ2-1,CASTGSGLNNEQFF,TGTGCCAGCACAGGGAGTGGCTTAAACAATGAGCAGTTCTTC
16,TRBV6-1,TRBD2,.,TRBJ2-5,CASSGGTGGPGETQYF,TGTGCCAGCAGTGGTGGGACGGGAGGGCCGGGGGAGACCCAGTACTTC
12,TRBV27,TRBD1,.,TRBJ2-2,CASGTGAGELFF,TGTGCCAGCGGAACAGGGGCCGGGGAGCTGTTTTTT
16,TRBV7-2,TRBD2,.,TRBJ2-2,CASSLLAGTNTGELFF,TGTGCCAGCAGCTTGCTAGCGGGAACTAACACCGGGGAGCTGTTTTTT
16,TRBV4-2,TRBD2,.,TRBJ2-2,CASSQDPAGGPGELFF,TGTGCCAGCAGCCAAGATCCAGCGGGAGGGCCCGGGGAGCTGTTTTTT
18,TRBV6-2/TRBV6-3,TRBD2,.,TRBJ2-7,CASSYHFSSGRYFYEQYF,TGTGCCAGCAGTTATCATTTTAGTAGCGGGAGGTATTTCTACGAGCAGTACTTC
14,TRBV30,TRBD2,.,TRBJ2-7,CAWKVQAGPPGQYF,TGTGCCTGGAAGGTTCAAGCGGGGCCCCCCGGGCAGTACTTC
14,TRBV14,TRBD1,.,TRBJ2-7,CASSQGTGSLEQYF,TGTGCCAGCAGCCAGGGGACAGGGTCGTTAGAGCAGTACTTC
16,TRBV5-4,TRBD2,.,TRBJ2-2,CASSLALSGKDGELFF,TGTGCCAGCAGCTTGGCCTTAAGCGGGAAGGACGGGGAGCTGTTTTTT
16,TRBV5-4,TRBD2,.,TRBJ2-7,CASSSGGGRNSYEQYF,TGTGCCAGCAGCTCCGGAGGCGGGAGGAACTCCTACGAGCAGTACTTC